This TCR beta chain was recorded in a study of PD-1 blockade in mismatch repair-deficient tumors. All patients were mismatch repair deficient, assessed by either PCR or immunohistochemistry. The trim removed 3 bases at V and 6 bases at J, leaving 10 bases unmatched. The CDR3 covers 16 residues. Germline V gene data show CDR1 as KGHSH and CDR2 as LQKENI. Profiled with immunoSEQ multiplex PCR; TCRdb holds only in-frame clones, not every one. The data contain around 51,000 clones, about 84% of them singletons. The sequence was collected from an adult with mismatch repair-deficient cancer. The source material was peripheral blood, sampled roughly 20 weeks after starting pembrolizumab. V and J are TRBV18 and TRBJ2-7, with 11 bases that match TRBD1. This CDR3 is CASSPLDRGLLGEQYF. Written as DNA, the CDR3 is TGTGCCAGCTCACCCCTGGACAGGGGGCTTCTGGGCGAGCAGTACTTC.